These 28 T cell receptor beta chains were all obtained from the same sample, sequenced in a study of vaccination and CD4 T cells after COVID-19. Treatment of the sample: approximately 9-day PBMC culture with coronavirus spike peptide pools or control peptides (ViraFEST assay). Samples of CD4+ T cells were obtained from the unexposed donor before the COVID-19 pandemic (2011-2018). Antigens for these TCRs are unknown. The Oncomine TCR Beta short-read assay was what sequenced the DNA obtained from cultured CD4+ T cells. TCRdb analysed the PCR reads with MiXCR anew, one entry per CDR3 protein. This sample yields 7,000 to 10,000 distinct CDR3 sequences, of which roughly 32% are seen a single time; roughly two fifths belongs to the top ten. The specimen sequenced was CD4+ T cells from blood, cultured in vitro. The receptors originated from a human donor in good health.

The chain couples TRBV11-3 to TRBJ1-1; D not resolved. The germline gives CDR1 SGHNT, CDR2 YENEEA. V was shortened by 4 bases and J by 5 bases, with 8 bases between the two germline ends. The CDR3 extends over 12 amino acids. Here the CDR3 reads CASSSLETEAFF. In DNA form, the CDR3 reads TGTGCCAGCAGCTCCCTCGAGACTGAAGCTTTCTTT.

V usage is TRBV12-3 or TRBV12-4 and J usage is TRBJ1-1; D is ambiguous. The V and J ends lost 5 bases and 6 bases respectively, with 10 bases between them. This CDR3 contains 12 residues. CDR3 nucleotide sequence: TGTGCCAGCAGTCAAGGGTTCCCTGAAGCTTTCTTT. It codes for CASSQGFPEAFF.

The J gene is TRBJ2-5, the V gene TRBV5-1; tentative D call: TRBD2 (6 bases). CDR1 is SGHRS and CDR2 is YFSETQ in the germline V gene. V lost 4 bases and J 4 bases, leaving 14 bases between the germline ends. The CDR3 is made up of 14 amino acids. As DNA, the CDR3 is TGCGCCAGCAGCATTCTCCACGGGGGAGAGACCCAGTACTTC. Its protein product is CASSILHGGETQYF. Using reference TRBV5-1 and TRBJ2-5 for the parts outside the CDR3, the full variable domain is KAGVTQTPRYLIKTRGQQVTLSCSPISGHRSVSWYQQTPGQGLQFLFEYFSETQRNKGNFPGRFSGRQFSNSRSEMNVSTLELGDSALYLCASSILHGGETQYFGPGTRLLVL.

This clonotype was seen only a few times. V usage is TRBV6-5 and J usage is TRBJ2-6; 9 positions match TRBD1. Germline CDR1 MNHEY, CDR2 SVGAGI. This CDR3 has 17 residues. With V trimmed by 4 bases and J by 1 base, 5 bases remained unmatched. The CDR3 is CASSSGQGGSGANVLTF. CDR3 nucleotide sequence: TGTGCCAGCAGTTCGGGACAGGGAGGATCTGGGGCCAACGTCCTGACTTTC.

The CDR3 spells CASSRTGTSSYNEQFF. The CDR3, as DNA: TGTGCCAGCAGTCGGACGGGTACTAGCTCCTACAATGAGCAGTTCTTC. J is TRBJ2-1 and V is TRBV6-1, with TRBD2 as a possible D gene (5 bases). Germline loops: CDR1 MNHNS, CDR2 SASEGT. V dropped 5 bases and J dropped 0 bases, with 14 bases sitting between them. This CDR3 is built from 16 residues.

The chain is built from TRBV7-2 and TRBJ1-3, with D perhaps TRBD1 (5 bases). In germline, CDR1 is SGHTA, CDR2 FQGNSA. CDR3 length: 18 amino acids. V was shortened by 4 bases and J by 0 bases, with 19 bases between the two germline ends. DNA for the CDR3: TGTGCCAGCAGCTCCCGTGGGCGGGACTTGAGCTCTGGAAACACCATATATTTT. Translating it yields CASSSRGRDLSSGNTIYF.

This clonotype was picked up a small number of times. The chain is built from TRBV6-4 and TRBJ1-2; TRBD1 matches at 8 bases. The germline V gene has CDR1 MRHNA and CDR2 SNTAGT. Trimming cost V 6 bases and J 5 bases; bases outside gene matches: 5. The CDR3 length is 13 residues. CDR3 loop: CASSRGQGYGYTF. The CDR3 nucleotides are TGTGCCAGCAGCAGAGGACAGGGATATGGCTACACCTTC.

The chain couples TRBV6-1 to TRBJ1-3; D gene ambiguous. V lost 6 bases to trimming and J lost 0 bases, with 9 bases between them. This CDR3 spans 14 amino acids. Germline loops: CDR1 MNHNS, CDR2 SASEGT. CDR3 DNA: TGTGCCAGCAGCGACCAGTACTCTGGAAACACCATATATTTT. Translated, it gives CASSDQYSGNTIYF.

This chain links TRBV7-2 with TRBJ2-7; 9 positions agree with TRBD1. Looked up from germline, CDR1 is SGHTA and CDR2 is FQGNSA. The CDR3 has 15 residues. The V gene end was trimmed by 3 bases and the J gene end by 1 base; junction bases not matched to a gene: 4. The CDR3 sequence is CASSFFGTGSYEQYF. The DNA for the CDR3 is TGTGCCAGCAGCTTTTTCGGGACAGGGTCCTACGAGCAGTACTTC.

Only a few counts were recorded for this clonotype. The V call is TRBV27, the J call TRBJ1-2; D perhaps matches TRBD1 (6 bases). The CDR3 runs to 14 residues. Germline assignment: CDR1 MNHEY and CDR2 SMNVEV (reference sequence). V gave up 3 bases and J gave up 4 bases, with 12 bases separating them. This CDR3 reads CASSLGGQPYGYTF. As DNA, the CDR3 is TGTGCCAGCAGTTTGGGAGGACAGCCCTATGGCTACACCTTC.

The chain joins TRBV7-7 to TRBJ2-2, with TRBD1 matching over 7 bases. The V gene end was trimmed by 4 bases and the J gene end by 3 bases; junction bases not matched to a gene: 8. CDR3 length equals 16 residues. CDR1 SSHAT and CDR2 FNYEAQ come from the germline V gene (reference sequence). CDR3 amino acids: CASSSTTGSDTGELFF. In nucleotides, the CDR3 is TGTGCCAGCAGCTCAACGACAGGGAGCGACACCGGGGAGCTGTTTTTT.

This clonotype showed up just once. The V call is TRBV7-2, the J call TRBJ2-7; D might be TRBD2 (5 bases). V gave up 1 base and J gave up 5 bases, with 15 bases separating them. This CDR3 is 15 amino acids long. The germline CDR1 and CDR2 sequences are SGHTA and FQGNSA. The DNA for the CDR3 is TGTGCCAGCAGCTTAGTGCTAGTAGGAGGTGACGAGCAGTACTTC. This translates into CASSLVLVGGDEQYF.

The V and J genes are TRBV6-5 and TRBJ1-6; D may be TRBD1 (6 bases). CDR1 is MNHEY, CDR2 SVGAGI, per germline. The CDR3 loop spans 16 amino acids. V gave up 4 bases and J gave up 7 bases, with 17 bases separating them. This CDR3 reads CASSSGPDSLNSPLHF. CDR3 in DNA: TGTGCCAGCAGTTCGGGCCCGGACAGCCTAAATTCACCCCTCCACTTT.

This clonotype is classed as medium-sized (0.01 to 0.1%). The chain links TRBV2 to TRBJ1-5; 11 nucleotides agree with TRBD1. The V segment lost 11 bases and the J segment 2 bases; nucleotides outside the gene matches: 8. This CDR3 has 15 residues. Germline CDR1 reads SNHLY; CDR2 reads FYNNEI. The CDR3 nucleotides read TGTGCCTCAGGGACAGGGGGACAGGGCAATCAGCCCCAGCATTTT. Its protein product is CASGTGGQGNQPQHF.

This clonotype was observed a few times. The chain joins TRBV6-2 or TRBV6-3 to TRBJ1-6; 10 bases map to TRBD1. Germline V gives CDR1 MNHEY, CDR2 SVGEGT. Trimming took 6 bases from V and 7 from J; bases not matched to a gene: 0. The CDR3 is 13 residues long. CDR3 DNA: TGTGCCAGCAGGGGACAGGGGAATTCACCCCTCCACTTT. It specifies CASRGQGNSPLHF.

This clonotype was recorded a few times. This chain connects TRBV19 to TRBJ1-6, with D unresolved. This CDR3 spans 13 amino acids. V lost 1 base, J lost 8 bases, and 6 bases lay in between. Germline loops: CDR1 LNHDA, CDR2 SQIVND (reference sequence). CDR3 sequence: CASSIGWDSPLHF. The DNA of the CDR3 is TGTGCCAGTAGTATAGGCTGGGATTCACCCCTCCACTTT.

The J gene is TRBJ1-4, the V gene TRBV2; D remains unclear. The CDR3 totals 12 residues. The germline V and J ends were trimmed by 8 bases and 8 bases, with 12 bases remaining between them. Germline assignment: CDR1 SNHLY and CDR2 FYNNEI. The CDR3 sequence is CASGDPREKLFF. DNA for the CDR3: TGTGCCAGCGGAGATCCTAGGGAAAAACTGTTTTTT.

A few counts support this clonotype. The genes are TRBV6-2 or TRBV6-3 and TRBJ1-5; D not resolved. This CDR3 region has 12 residues. Germline CDR1 reads MNHEY; CDR2 reads SVGEGT. Trimming removed 6 bases at V and 7 bases at J, with 10 bases between. Here the CDR3 reads CASRPPWQPQHF. CDR3 sequence (DNA): TGTGCCAGCAGGCCCCCATGGCAGCCCCAGCATTTT.

This clonotype was recorded a few times. The chain joins TRBV7-6 to TRBJ1-5, with 8 bases matching TRBD1. Per germline, CDR1 SGHVS and CDR2 FNYEAQ. This CDR3 is built from 15 residues. V was clipped by 4 bases and J by 5 bases; unmatched bases: 7. The CDR3 loop reads CASSSQDRVDQPQHF. DNA of the CDR3: TGTGCCAGCAGCTCCCAGGACAGGGTGGATCAGCCCCAGCATTTT.

The chain links TRBV19 to TRBJ2-7; D unresolved. V was pared by 8 bases and J by 5 bases, with 10 bases between. The length of the CDR3 is 11 residues. In germline, CDR1 is LNHDA, CDR2 SQIVND (reference sequence). The CDR3 here is CASSRWNEQYF. In DNA, the CDR3 is TGTGCCAGTTCACGGTGGAACGAGCAGTACTTC.

The chain couples TRBV18 to TRBJ1-3, with D perhaps TRBD1 (6 bases). The CDR3 extends over 13 amino acids. Looked up from germline, CDR1 is KGHSH and CDR2 is LQKENI. Trimming pared 6 bases from V and 1 base from J, leaving 7 bases between. The CDR3 DNA reads as TGTGCCAGCTCTACAGGGTCTGGAAACACCATATATTTT. Translation: CASSTGSGNTIYF.

This clonotype has more than one count but fewer than ten. The rearrangement uses TRBV6-2 or TRBV6-3 and TRBJ2-2; D gene ambiguous. The CDR3 covers 14 residues. Germline V gene sequence: CDR1 MNHEY, CDR2 SVGEGT. V was trimmed by 0 bases and J by 3 bases, leaving 5 bases between them. The CDR3 DNA reads TGTGCCAGCAGTTACTCAGGGCACACCGGGGAGCTGTTTTTT. This codes for CASSYSGHTGELFF.

This clonotype counts as medium-sized. The chain is built from TRBV18 and TRBJ1-5, with TRBD1 identical over 7 bases. The CDR3 has 15 amino acids. V shed 4 bases and J 2 bases; nucleotides not matched to a gene: 5. The germline V gene encodes CDR1 KGHSH and CDR2 LQKENI. The CDR3 loop reads CASSLGGQRNQPQHF. DNA of the CDR3: TGTGCCAGCTCACTCGGGGGACAGCGCAATCAGCCCCAGCATTTT.

The gene calls are TRBV7-8 and TRBJ2-7, with D possibly TRBD1 on 6 matching bases. V shed 5 bases and J shed 3 bases, with 17 bases lying between them. CDR1 is SGHVS and CDR2 is FQNEAQ in the germline V gene. The CDR3 is made up of 15 amino acids. CDR3 in DNA: TGTGCCAGCAGCCCGGGACACTTAACGAACTACGAGCAGTACTTC. This encodes CASSPGHLTNYEQYF.

A few counts support this clonotype. The chain couples TRBV2 to TRBJ1-2; 10 nucleotides align to TRBD1. Unmatched junction bases numbered 5, after V lost 2 bases and J lost 14 bases. CDR3 size: 12 residues. From germline, CDR1 is SNHLY and CDR2 FYNNEI. The DNA for the CDR3 is TGTGCCAGCAGTGAATCGGGACAGGGGAGAACCTTC. Amino acids: CASSESGQGRTF.

This clonotype was counted only a few times. J is TRBJ2-4 and V is TRBV6-2 or TRBV6-3, with 9 nucleotides matching TRBD1. CDR1 is MNHEY, CDR2 SVGEGT, per germline. This CDR3 has 13 amino acids. V dropped 6 bases and J dropped 9; count of bases not matched to a gene: 6. The CDR3 DNA reads TGTGCCAGCAGCCGGACAGGGGTGAGCATTCAGTACTTC. Its translation: CASSRTGVSIQYF.

The rearrangement joins TRBV7-2 to TRBJ1-4; tentatively, D is TRBD1 (6 bases). The V gene's germline CDR1 is SGHTA and CDR2 FQGNSA. V gave up 5 bases and J gave up 0 bases, with 10 bases separating them. The CDR3 totals 15 residues. This CDR3 reads CASSPGAATNEKLFF. Here the CDR3 DNA reads TGTGCCAGCAGCCCAGGGGCTGCAACTAATGAAAAACTGTTTTTT.

This sequence joins TRBV6-1 and TRBJ1-2; no clear D. V shed 6 bases and J shed 2 bases, with 10 bases lying between them. The CDR3 runs to 13 residues. The V gene's germline CDR1 is MNHNS and CDR2 SASEGT. CDR3 region: CASRLEGNYGYTF. The CDR3 nucleotides are TGTGCCAGCAGATTGGAGGGAAACTATGGCTACACCTTC.